These 26 T cell receptor beta chains were sequenced from one sample in a study of CD8+CD57+ T cells in acquired aplastic anemia. The authors sequenced patients whose flow cytometry had shown CD8+CD57+ cell expansion. Profiling that covered TCR beta VDJ and CDR3 relied on genomic DNA as its template. TCRdb re-called the reads with MiXCR, one entry per CDR3 protein. Here the sample spans 200,000 to 300,000 distinct CDR3 sequences, approximately 80% being singletons. The source material was sorted CD4+, CD8+, or CD8+CD57+ T cells (not recorded which) from PBMCs. The receptors originated from a human donor with aplastic anemia.

This clonotype was observed a handful of times. This rearrangement joins TRBV5-6 to TRBJ2-3; D gene uncertain. Germline V gene data show CDR1 as SGHDT and CDR2 as YYEEEE. The V gene lost 4 bases and the J gene lost 6 bases, with 9 bases spanning the gap. CDR3 length: 12 amino acids. The CDR3 region has the DNA TGTGCCAGCAGCCCCGTTGACGATACGCAGTATTTT. Protein sequence: CASSPVDDTQYF.

Comment on this clonotype: An end of the junction does not agree with germline; a read error may underlie this. The rearrangement joins TRBV2 to TRBJ2-1; D may be TRBD1 (7 bases). The CDR3 is made up of 16 amino acids. Per the germline V gene, CDR1 is SNHLY and CDR2 is FYNNEI. The CDR3 DNA sequence: TGTGCCAGCGGGCAGGGGGGCGCAAACGGTCAGGATGTGCAGCCCTTC. Protein sequence: CASGQGGANGQDVQPF.

The V and J genes are TRBV7-8 and TRBJ2-3; D may correspond to TRBD1 or TRBD2 (6 bases each). There are 13 residues in the CDR3. Germline values: CDR1 SGHVS, CDR2 FQNEAQ. Between the trimmed V and J ends, which lost 8 bases and 14 bases, there was a span of 23 bases. Here the CDR3 reads CASGYGGTDTTYF. The CDR3 nucleotides read TGTGCCAGCGGGTACGGGGGCACAGATACGACGTATTTT. Drawing the rest from reference TRBV7-8 and TRBJ2-3, the complete variable domain is GAGVSQSPRYKVAKRGQDVALRCDPISGHVSLFWYQQALGQGPEFLTYFQNEAQLDKSGLPSDRFFAERPEGSVSTLKIQRTQQEDSAVYLCASGYGGTDTTYFGPGTRLTVL.

A word on this clonotype: A read error may produce the germline difference seen at one junction end. The chain is built from TRBV7-9 and TRBJ2-3; D is ambiguous. The length of the CDR3 is 11 residues. Germline V gene lookup returns CDR1 SEHNR and CDR2 FQNEAQ (reference sequence). This CDR3 is CGSRCTDTQYF. CDR3 nucleotide sequence: TGTGGCAGCAGGTGCACAGATACGCAGTATTTT. The whole variable domain, filled in from reference TRBV7-9 and TRBJ2-3, reads DTGVSQNPRHKITKRGQNVTFRCDPISEHNRLYWYRQTLGQGPEFLTYFQNEAQLEKSRLLSDRFSAERPKGSFSTLEIQRTEQGDSAMYLCGSRCTDTQYFGPGTRLTVL.

In this sample, this clonotype turned up a few times. The gene calls are TRBV9 and TRBJ2-7; 8 bases agree with TRBD1. The germline V gene has CDR1 SGDLS and CDR2 YYNGEE. This CDR3 region has 15 residues. Germline trimming cut 0 bases from V and 7 bases from J; bases unmatched to any gene: 9. The CDR3 DNA follows: TGTGCCAGCAGCGTAGGATCAGGGGGCACCGGGGAGCAGTACTTC. Residues: CASSVGSGGTGEQYF.

This chain links TRBV2 with TRBJ2-7; D ambiguous. Per germline, CDR1 SNHLY and CDR2 FYNNEI. The CDR3 extends over 13 amino acids. The V gene lost 3 bases and the J gene lost 7 bases, with 13 bases spanning the gap. The CDR3 loop reads CASSDCGVHEQYV. Here the CDR3 DNA reads TGTGCCAGCAGTGATTGTGGGGTCCATGAGCAGTACGTC.

The chain recombines TRBV7-8 with TRBJ2-6; perhaps D is TRBD1 or TRBD2 (6 bases each). The germline V gene has CDR1 SGHVS and CDR2 FQNEAQ. This CDR3 has 17 amino acids. V lost 0 bases and J lost 13, with 22 bases in between. CDR3 sequence reads: CASSLAGGHDTQYVLTF. The CDR3 DNA sequence: TGTGCCAGCAGCTTAGCGGGGGGCCACGATACGCAGTATGTCCTGACTTTC.

This clonotype has more than one count but fewer than ten. This chain joins TRBV7-9 and TRBJ1-1; 7 bases are shared with TRBD1. This CDR3 has 15 amino acids. Losses at the gene ends were 1 base for V and 14 bases for J; bases not matched to a gene: 16. Germline V gives CDR1 SEHNR, CDR2 FQNEAQ (reference sequence). CDR3 coding DNA: TGTGCCAGCAGCTTAGAAAGAAGAGGGGGCAGTGATGAGTTCTTT. Protein sequence: CASSLERRGGSDEFF.

The V gene is TRBV7-8, the J gene TRBJ1-5; 7 positions agree with TRBD1. This CDR3 region has 15 residues. The germline gives CDR1 SGHVS, CDR2 FQNEAQ. V was pared by 3 bases and J by 16 bases, with 18 bases of the junction left unmatched. The CDR3 loop reads CASSFDPDGTALSHF. The DNA for the CDR3 is TGTGCCAGCAGCTTTGATCCAGACGGGACAGCCCTTTCCCATTTT.

This clonotype was counted ten times or more. This chain uses TRBV30 with TRBJ2-2, with 12 bases lining up with TRBD2. Per germline, CDR1 GTSNPN and CDR2 SVGIG (reference sequence). CDR3 length: 20 amino acids. V was clipped by 3 bases and J by 4 bases; unmatched bases: 18. In nucleotides, the CDR3 is TGTGCCTGGAGGGATAGGGTCAGAATCCCTAGCGGGAGGGGCACCGGGGAGCTGTTTTTT. Translated: CAWRDRVRIPSGRGTGELFF. Complete variable domain (other parts from reference TRBV30 and TRBJ2-2): SQTIHQWPATLVQPVGSPLSLECTVEGTSNPNLYWYRQAAGRGLQLLFYSVGIGQISSEVPQNLSASRPQDRQFILSSKKLLLSDSGFYLCAWRDRVRIPSGRGTGELFFGEGSRLTVL.

With respect to this clonotype: It is unclear where the CDR3 begins or ends on the DNA, so no DNA is shown, and the CDR3 is as TCRdb lists it. The V call is TRBV7-2, the J call TRBJ2-1. Germline CDR1 reads SGHTA; CDR2 reads FQGNSA. The CDR3 is 16 amino acids long, termini counted. CDR3 region: CASSFQGFRSFLWQFF.

This chain connects TRBV19 to TRBJ2-3; unclear D gene. The DNA matches TRBJ2-7 better at its end, which makes the J call doubtful. This CDR3 is built from 14 residues. The germline gives CDR1 LNHDA, CDR2 SQIVND (reference sequence). The CDR3 sequence is CASSNGPCAYEQYF. The DNA for the CDR3 is TGTGCCAGTAGTAACGGGCCCTGCGCCTACGAGCAGTACTTC.

The sample holds one count of this clonotype. The DNA is left out, because the CDR3 cannot be placed on it with certainty; the CDR3 is given as TCRdb lists it. V gene TRBV7-9 combines with J gene TRBJ1-1; TRBD1 is the table's D call and was not checked against the DNA. The CDR3 totals 15 residues, both ends included. Per germline, CDR1 SEHNR and CDR2 FQNEAQ (reference sequence). The CDR3 here is CASSPVWDQYFGPVF.

This clonotype appeared once. One end of the junction fails to match germline, which may point to a read error. CDR3 DNA sequence: TGTGCCAGCAGCTTAGGCAGAGGGGGGGCGGAAGATGACCAGTTCTTC. Translation gives CASSLGRGGAEDDQFF. The chain uses TRBV7-3 and TRBJ2-1; D is perhaps TRBD2 (7 bases). CDR3 size: 16 residues. Per the germline V gene, CDR1 is SGHTA and CDR2 is FQGTGA.

On this clonotype itself: A read error may account for a junction end that differs from germline. The V and J genes are TRBV7-3 and TRBJ2-5; D assignment may be TRBD1 or TRBD2 (5 bases each). Germline V gene sequence: CDR1 SGHTA, CDR2 FQGTGA. The CDR3 has 14 residues. In DNA, the CDR3 is TGTGCCAGCAGCTGGGGCGGAGGCCACGAGACGCAGTACTTC. Translating it yields CASSWGGGHETQYF. Full variable domain (outside the CDR3, taken from reference TRBV7-3 and TRBJ2-5): GAGVSQTPSNKVTEKGKYVELRCDPISGHTALYWYRQSLGQGPEFLIYFQGTGAADDSGLPNDRFFAVRPEGSVSTLKIQRTERGDSAVYLCASSWGGGHETQYFGPGTRLLVL.

Comments on this clonotype: Because the CDR3's place on the DNA is in doubt, the DNA is left out and the CDR3 is given as listed by TCRdb. The chain links TRBV7-9 to TRBJ1-2; whether TRBD1, the table's D call, matches the DNA was not checked. Germline V gene lookup returns CDR1 SEHNR and CDR2 FQNEAQ (reference sequence). With termini counted, the CDR3 has 15 amino acids. The CDR3 reads CASSLHGAFGSGTTF.

The V gene is TRBV7-9, the J gene TRBJ2-5; D is unclear. Trimming shortened V by 0 bases and J by 12 bases, and 20 bases separated the two germline ends. The germline V gene encodes CDR1 SEHNR and CDR2 FQNEAQ (reference sequence). CDR3 size: 15 residues. CDR3 sequence (DNA): TGTGCCAGCAGCTTAGCCCACGGGCGAAAAGAGACTGAGTACTTC. Residues: CASSLAHGRKETEYF.

The chain uses TRBV9 and TRBJ2-3; D perhaps matches TRBD1 (6 bases). CDR1 and CDR2 from the germline V gene are SGDLS and YYNGEE. The V and J ends lost 7 bases and 15 bases respectively, with 27 bases between them. The CDR3 covers 14 residues. The CDR3: CASGIGGEKLFFYF. DNA for the CDR3: TGTGCCAGCGGGATAGGGGGTGAAAAGCTGTTTTTTTATTTT.

This clonotype was seen only once. At one boundary the junction diverges from the germline segment, which might be a read error. CDR3 bases: TGTGCCAGCAGCGTAGCTAGCGGGGCCTTTTCCAAGGATCAGTTCTTC. Protein product: CASSVASGAFSKDQFF. This chain joins TRBV7-2 and TRBJ2-1; 9 nucleotides line up with TRBD2. The germline CDR1 and CDR2 sequences are SGHTA and FQGNSA. The CDR3 spans 16 residues.

V gene TRBV7-2 combines with J gene TRBJ1-2; a weak D match, TRBD1 (5 bases). Trimming pared 4 bases from V and 5 bases from J, leaving 20 bases between. The CDR3 has 16 residues. CDR1 and CDR2 (germline): SGHTA, FQGNSA. The CDR3 coding sequence is TGTGCCAGCAGCTCAGCGAGGGACGGGGTTGTATATGGCTACACCTTC. This gives the protein CASSSARDGVVYGYTF. Based on the CDR3 plus reference TRBV7-2 and TRBJ1-2, the full variable domain is GAGVSQSPSNKVTEKGKDVELRCDPISGHTALYWYRQSLGQGLEFLIYFQGNSAPDKSGLPSDRFSAERTGGSVSTLTIQRTQQEDSAVYLCASSSARDGVVYGYTFGSGTRLTVV.

V and J are TRBV7-9 and TRBJ2-1; D is possibly TRBD1 or TRBD2 (7 bases each). Trimming stripped 1 base from V and 12 bases from J, with 22 bases between. In germline, CDR1 is SEHNR, CDR2 FQNEAQ (reference sequence). The CDR3 extends over 16 amino acids. CDR3 coding DNA: TGTGCCAGCAGCTTAGATGGCAGGGGGGGCCGCGATTTGCAGTTCTTC. Protein product: CASSLDGRGGRDLQFF. The full variable domain, its missing parts supplied by reference TRBV7-9 and TRBJ2-1, is DTGVSQNPRHKITKRGQNVTFRCDPISEHNRLYWYRQTLGQGPEFLTYFQNEAQLEKSRLLSDRFSAERPKGSFSTLEIQRTEQGDSAMYLCASSLDGRGGRDLQFFGPGTRLTVL.

The chain combines TRBV7-2 with TRBJ2-1; 9 bases map to TRBD1. CDR1 SGHTA and CDR2 FQGNSA come from the germline V gene. This CDR3 is 16 amino acids long. The V and J ends lost 5 bases and 4 bases, in that order; junction bases with no gene match: 9. CDR3 bases: TGTGCCAGCAGCCCTAGGGACAGGGCCTTTTACAATGAGCAGTTCTTC. Translation gives CASSPRDRAFYNEQFF.

J is TRBJ2-7 and V is TRBV7-9; 7 nucleotides line up with TRBD2. CDR1 is SEHNR and CDR2 is FQNEAQ in the germline V gene (reference sequence). The CDR3 is 15 amino acids. V lost 3 bases, J lost 4 bases, and 9 bases stayed unmatched. Here the CDR3 DNA reads TGTGCCAGCAGCTTTGAAAGAAGCGGGGCGTACGAGCAGTACTTC. Translated, it gives CASSFERSGAYEQYF.

About this clonotype: As the CDR3 is not closed by the conserved phenylalanine or tryptophan, this likely results from a read error. The DNA is left out, because the CDR3 cannot be placed on it with certainty; the CDR3 is given as TCRdb lists it. CDR3 residues: CASSEGWTHEEIH. The chain has TRBV7-9 and TRBJ2-1. The CDR3 spans 13 residues, counting both ends. Germline loops: CDR1 SEHNR, CDR2 FQNEAQ (reference sequence).

Worth noting for this clonotype: At one of its ends the junction is not consistent with the germline gene, which may arise from a read error. The chain employs TRBV9 and TRBJ2-1; 8 positions agree with TRBD2. In germline, CDR1 is SGDLS, CDR2 YYNGEE. The CDR3 extends over 16 amino acids. CDR3 loop: CASSFQPGGGSVERFF. CDR3 nucleotide sequence: TGTGCCAGCAGCTTTCAACCGGGCGGGGGGAGCGTGGAGCGGTTCTTC.

Comment on this clonotype: Since the CDR3 does not end with the conserved phenylalanine or tryptophan, this likely comes from a read error. The chain uses TRBV7-9 and TRBJ2-3; the D call may be TRBD1 or TRBD2 (6 bases each). The CDR3 is made up of 13 amino acids. Per germline, CDR1 SEHNR and CDR2 FQNEAQ (reference sequence). The CDR3 here is CASGVGGTDSQYY. For the CDR3, the DNA is TGTGCCAGCGGGGTCGGGGGCACAGATTCGCAGTATTAT.